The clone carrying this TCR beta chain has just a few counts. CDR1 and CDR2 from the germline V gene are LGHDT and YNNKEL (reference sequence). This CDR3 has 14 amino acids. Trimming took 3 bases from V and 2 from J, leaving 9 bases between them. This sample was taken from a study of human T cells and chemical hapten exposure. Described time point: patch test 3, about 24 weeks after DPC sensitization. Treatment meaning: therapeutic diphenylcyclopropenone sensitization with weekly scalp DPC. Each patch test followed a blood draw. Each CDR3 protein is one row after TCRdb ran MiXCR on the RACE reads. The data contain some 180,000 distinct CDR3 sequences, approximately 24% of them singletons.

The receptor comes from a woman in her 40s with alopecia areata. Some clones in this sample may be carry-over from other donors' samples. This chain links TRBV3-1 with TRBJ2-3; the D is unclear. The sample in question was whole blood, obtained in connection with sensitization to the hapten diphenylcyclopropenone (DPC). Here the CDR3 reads CASSQGRHTDTQYF. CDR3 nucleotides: TGTGCCAGCAGCCAGGGTAGACACACAGATACGCAGTATTTT.